This is a list of T cell receptor beta chains from one sample in a study of cytomegalovirus exposure and HLA in healthy donors. Clones were read by immunoSEQ multiplex PCR, and TCRdb kept only the in-frame ones, dropping some. The repertoire holds a few hundred thousand clones, with roughly 80% as singletons. Source material: PBMCs. The receptor source for this set is a man aged 30-40 years in good health and CMV-seronegative. Both conserved end residues are part of each CDR3. The D gene is left open where the match is weak. Some rows mark clone size as missing; the rest say once, few, many or name a class of expanded clone.

>once|TRBJ2-2|.|TRBV6-1
CASSEARSISTGELFF
TGTGCCAGCAGTGAAGCGCGAAGCATAAGCACCGGGGAGCTGTTTTTT
>.|TRBJ1-6|.|TRBV6-1
CASSGGLRGIQSPLHF
TGTGCCAGCAGTGGTGGGTTACGCGGGATCCAGTCACCCCTCCACTTT
>.|TRBJ2-1|TRBD1|TRBV5-6
CASSLTGTAHEQFF
TGTGCCAGCAGCCTAACCGGGACAGCCCATGAGCAGTTCTTC
>.|TRBJ1-2|TRBD1|TRBV9
CASSVATGANYGYTF
TGTGCCAGCAGCGTAGCTACAGGGGCTAACTATGGCTACACCTTC
>.|TRBJ1-2|TRBD1|TRBV9
CASSTGTGMGYGYTF
TGTGCCAGCAGCACGGGGACAGGGATGGGCTATGGCTACACCTTC
>.|TRBJ2-3|.|TRBV9
CASSVEISTDTQYF
TGTGCCAGCAGCGTAGAAATAAGCACAGATACGCAGTATTTT
>once|TRBJ2-7|TRBD1|TRBV19
CASRGQDRETLGEQYF
TGTGCCAGTAGAGGTCAGGACAGGGAGACTTTGGGCGAGCAGTACTTC
>once|TRBJ2-4|TRBD2|TRBV6-6
CASSNLGRDGKNIQYF
TGTGCCAGCAGCAACCTCGGGAGGGACGGCAAAAACATTCAGTACTTC
>once|TRBJ1-2|TRBD1|TRBV5-1
CASTRTGTGSYGYTF
TGCGCCAGCACAAGGACTGGGACAGGGTCCTATGGCTACACCTTC
>.|TRBJ1-1|.|TRBV6-6
CASSYSGQGTAFF
TGTGCCAGCAGTTACTCGGGGCAGGGGACAGCTTTCTTT
>once|TRBJ2-5|TRBD2|TRBV28
CASSPGTGLAGVYQETQYF
TGTGCCAGCAGTCCCGGAACGGGACTAGCGGGGGTGTACCAAGAGACCCAGTACTTC
>.|TRBJ2-4|.|TRBV29-1
CSVTSAGPFGGKNIQYF
TGCAGCGTCACTTCCGCCGGGCCCTTCGGGGGCAAAAACATTCAGTACTTC
>.|TRBJ2-3|.|TRBV11-3
CASSFQGTDTQYF
TGTGCCAGCAGCTTTCAGGGCACAGATACGCAGTATTTT
>.|TRBJ1-2|.|TRBV6-1
CASSAGRQAHYGYTF
TGTGCCAGCAGTGCCGGTAGACAGGCGCACTATGGCTACACCTTC
>.|TRBJ2-6|.|TRBV19
CASSIGLGRSGASVLTF
TGTGCCAGTAGTATAGGTTTAGGGCGCTCTGGGGCCAGCGTCCTGACTTTC
>few|TRBJ2-2|TRBD1|TRBV6-1
CASSWDRVGTGELFF
TGTGCCAGCAGTTGGGACAGGGTGGGCACCGGGGAGCTGTTTTTT
>.|TRBJ1-2|TRBD1|TRBV5-4
CASSPGTGYGYTF
TGTGCCAGCAGCCCCGGGACAGGGTATGGCTACACCTTC
>.|TRBJ2-7|TRBD2|TRBV2
CASSDGGRRLATYEQYF
TGTGCCAGCAGTGATGGGGGACGGAGACTAGCAACCTACGAGCAGTACTTC
>.|TRBJ2-1|TRBD2|TRBV7-3
CASSLTVPGLAGNEQFF
TGTGCCAGCAGCTTAACAGTTCCGGGACTAGCGGGGAATGAGCAGTTCTTC
>.|TRBJ1-2|TRBD1|TRBV15
CATSTLGQGNYGYTF
TGTGCCACCAGCACCCTCGGACAGGGGAACTATGGCTACACCTTC
>.|TRBJ2-5|TRBD2|TRBV5-1
CASRLAGVQETQYF
TGCGCCAGCAGGCTAGCGGGGGTACAAGAGACCCAGTACTTC
>few|TRBJ1-5|.|TRBV28
CASSSRNQPQHF
TGTGCCAGCAGTTCCAGGAATCAGCCCCAGCATTTT
>.|TRBJ2-5|.|TRBV28
CASSLLAGTAKETQYF
TGTGCCAGCAGTTTATTAGCCGGGACTGCCAAAGAGACCCAGTACTTC
>.|TRBJ1-5|.|TRBV19
CASDDPSRNQPQHF
TGTGCCAGTGACGATCCTAGCCGCAATCAGCCCCAGCATTTT
>.|TRBJ1-2|.|TRBV4-1
CASSQDRAGTYGYTF
TGCGCCAGCAGCCAAGATAGAGCAGGTACCTATGGCTACACCTTC
>.|TRBJ1-2|.|TRBV13
CASSLVQASYGYTF
TGTGCCAGCAGCTTAGTCCAGGCGAGCTATGGCTACACCTTC
>.|TRBJ1-6|TRBD1|TRBV6-1
CASSAWTGGSGNSPLHF
TGTGCCAGCAGTGCCTGGACAGGGGGGTCGGGCAATTCACCCCTCCACTTT
>few|TRBJ2-3|TRBD2|TRBV7-2
CASRETGLAGQYF
TGTGCCAGCAGGGAAACGGGACTAGCAGGGCAGTATTTT
>.|TRBJ2-6|.|TRBV7-9
CASSLRTAWENVLTF
TGTGCCAGCAGCCTCCGGACAGCCTGGGAGAACGTCCTGACTTTC
>.|TRBJ2-5|TRBD1|TRBV9
CASSGNRDRVIAEPQETQYF
TGTGCCAGCAGCGGAAACCGGGACAGGGTAATCGCGGAACCACAAGAGACCCAGTACTTC
>.|TRBJ2-5|.|TRBV15
CATSHDREQETQYF
TGTGCCACCAGCCACGACCGGGAGCAGGAGACCCAGTACTTC
>.|TRBJ2-7|TRBD2|TRBV19
CASSGAGEGQYF
TGTGCCAGTAGTGGGGCGGGAGAGGGGCAGTACTTC
>.|TRBJ2-5|TRBD2|TRBV27
CASSSRGGQETQYF
TGTGCCAGCAGTTCCCGGGGGGGCCAAGAGACCCAGTACTTC
>once|TRBJ2-7|TRBD2|TRBV6-6
CASSYGSRGVSYEQYF
TGTGCCAGCAGTTACGGGTCACGGGGGGTGTCCTACGAGCAGTACTTC
>.|TRBJ1-2|TRBD1|TRBV5-6
CASSLSFGTGGNGYTF
TGTGCCAGCAGCTTGTCTTTCGGGACAGGGGGTAATGGCTACACCTTC
>.|TRBJ1-6|.|TRBV27
CASSYYPRRSSDNSPLHF
TGTGCCAGCAGTTACTACCCTAGACGGTCATCGGATAATTCACCCCTCCACTTT
>.|TRBJ2-1|TRBD2|TRBV6-5
CASTGTSGGAEQFF
TGTGCCAGCACCGGGACTAGCGGGGGTGCTGAGCAGTTCTTC
>once|TRBJ2-1|TRBD2|TRBV5-1
CASSLASGGFDEQFF
TGCGCCAGCAGCTTAGCCAGCGGGGGGTTCGATGAGCAGTTCTTC
>.|TRBJ2-5|.|TRBV2
CASSEWGEQYF
TGTGCCAGCAGTGAATGGGGAGAGCAGTACTTC
>.|TRBJ2-5|TRBD1|TRBV28
CASTRGQGGGETQYF
TGTGCCAGCACCCGCGGACAGGGTGGGGGGGAGACCCAGTACTTC
>few|TRBJ1-4|TRBD1|TRBV18
CASSPGRDRSEKLFF
TGTGCCAGCTCACCAGGTCGGGACAGGAGTGAAAAACTGTTTTTT
>.|TRBJ2-7|.|TRBV5-4
CASSLSQGVQQYF
TGTGCCAGCAGCTTATCTCAAGGGGTCCAGCAGTACTTC
>few|TRBJ1-1|.|TRBV7-6
CASSLANQIPTEAFF
TGTGCCAGCAGCTTAGCGAACCAGATCCCGACTGAAGCTTTCTTT
>.|TRBJ1-1|.|TRBV4-1
CASSQVGGVPEAFF
TGCGCCAGCAGCCAAGTCGGCGGGGTTCCTGAAGCTTTCTTT
>once|TRBJ2-7|TRBD2|TRBV14
CASSQRRGATYEQYF
TGTGCCAGCAGCCAGCGGCGGGGGGCCACCTACGAGCAGTACTTC
>.|TRBJ2-3|TRBD2|TRBV6-1
CASSALAGGTDTQYF
TGTGCCAGCAGTGCTTTAGCGGGGGGCACAGATACGCAGTATTTT